The 26 T cell receptor beta chains below were found in one sample sequenced in a study of blood T cells in healthy people across ages. Next came a second PCR, run for about 6 to 12 cycles, which used a sample-barcoded 5' primer along with a J-beta primer mix. TCRdb re-analysed the 5' RACE reads in MiXCR, keeping a single row per CDR3 protein. The sample consists of hundreds of thousands of distinct CDR3 sequences, roughly three fifths of them appearing once. Sequences were obtained from blood. The receptors here all came from a man in his forties or fifties in good health.

The table lists this clonotype with a few counts. The chain combines TRBV29-1 with TRBJ2-1; 7 nucleotides align to TRBD2. The CDR3 has 13 amino acids. Germline assignment: CDR1 SQVTM and CDR2 ANQGSEA. With 4 bases clipped from V and 8 bases from J, the junction kept 8 bases outside the gene matches. CDR3 sequence: CSVVREGLDEQFF. CDR3 coding DNA: TGCAGCGTTGTAAGGGAGGGCCTCGATGAGCAGTTCTTC.

The chain carries TRBV20-1 and TRBJ2-7; D is unresolved. CDR3 length equals 14 residues. V lost 3 bases and J lost 0, with 12 bases in between. CDR1 is DFQATT and CDR2 is SNEGSKA in the germline V gene (reference sequence). The CDR3 DNA reads as TGCAGTGCTAGTCCCTGGGCTCCCTCCTACGAGCAGTACTTC. Protein: CSASPWAPSYEQYF.

V is TRBV12-3 or TRBV12-4 and J is TRBJ1-4, with 8 bases that match TRBD1. The CDR3 is 15 amino acids. Trimming at V came to 5 bases and at J to 7 bases, leaving 9 bases not matched to a gene. This CDR3 is CASSLNTGGGEKLFF. CDR3 DNA: TGTGCCAGCAGTCTAAATACAGGGGGAGGTGAAAAACTGTTTTTT.

The chain has TRBV25-1 and TRBJ2-1; D possibly corresponds to TRBD1 (6 bases). Trimming stripped 3 bases from V and 6 bases from J, with 21 bases between. Germline values: CDR1 MGHDK, CDR2 SYGVNS. CDR3 length equals 17 residues. CDR3 loop: CASSDFGQTAGPNEQFF. CDR3 DNA sequence: TGTGCCAGCAGTGACTTTGGACAGACGGCAGGACCCAATGAGCAGTTCTTC.

The chain joins TRBV27 to TRBJ2-1; 14 bases line up with TRBD2. The CDR3 is 15 residues long. With 5 bases clipped from V and 8 bases from J, the junction kept 5 bases outside the gene matches. Germline assignment: CDR1 MNHEY and CDR2 SMNVEV (reference sequence). CDR3 protein: CASSPTSGGVDEQFF. The CDR3 bases are TGTGCCAGCAGTCCGACTAGCGGGGGGGTAGATGAGCAGTTCTTC.

This clonotype was seen more than once but under ten times. The CDR3 bases are TGTGCCAGCAGTTACGGGCCTCGTAACAGTCCTGGGGCCAACGTCCTGACTTTC. This codes for CASSYGPRNSPGANVLTF. The V gene is TRBV6-5, the J gene TRBJ2-6; D remains unclear. Per germline, CDR1 MNHEY and CDR2 SVGAGI. V lost 2 bases and J 2 bases, leaving 16 bases between the germline ends. The CDR3 runs 18 residues.

This clonotype was seen a handful of times. This chain connects TRBV2 to TRBJ2-3, with 11 positions matching TRBD2. The CDR3 covers 17 residues. Germline V gives CDR1 SNHLY, CDR2 FYNNEI. Trimming cost V 3 bases and J 0 bases; bases outside gene matches: 5. CDR3 sequence: CASSELAGGTSTDTQYF. The CDR3 nucleotides read TGTGCCAGCAGTGAGCTAGCGGGAGGTACTAGCACAGATACGCAGTATTTT.

The V gene is TRBV19, the J gene TRBJ2-5, with 7 bases that match TRBD2. The junction had 8 bases not matched to a gene; V was cut back by 5 bases and J by 5 bases. Germline loops: CDR1 LNHDA, CDR2 SQIVND (reference sequence). This CDR3 spans 14 amino acids. CDR3 in DNA: TGTGCCAGTAGTTCAGCGGGGACTCCGGAGACCCAGTACTTC. Translation gives CASSSAGTPETQYF.

This clonotype was observed many times. The V and J genes are TRBV7-3 and TRBJ2-1, with D maybe TRBD2 (6 bases). V was clipped by 5 bases and J by 0 bases, with 14 bases between them. CDR3 length: 16 amino acids. CDR1 and CDR2 (germline): SGHTA, FQGTGA. CDR3 amino acids: CASSAGPWSSYNEQFF. The CDR3 DNA is TGTGCCAGCAGCGCGGGACCCTGGAGCTCCTACAATGAGCAGTTCTTC.

This clonotype was observed a handful of times. The gene calls are TRBV12-3 or TRBV12-4 and TRBJ2-4; no definite D call. CDR3 length: 12 residues. V lost 1 base and J 12 bases, leaving 10 bases between the germline ends. CDR3 region: CASSLGSEDQYF. The CDR3 nucleotides are TGTGCCAGCAGTTTAGGGAGCGAGGATCAGTACTTC.

This sequence joins TRBV20-1 and TRBJ2-1; D may be TRBD1 or TRBD2 (6 bases each). This CDR3 comprises 13 residues. Germline CDR1 reads DFQATT; CDR2 reads SNEGSKA (reference sequence). V shed 7 bases and J shed 7 bases, with 17 bases lying between them. The CDR3 loop is CSERGRNRNEQFF. In DNA, the CDR3 is TGCAGTGAAAGGGGGAGGAATAGGAATGAGCAGTTCTTC.

This clonotype was observed many times. The gene calls are TRBV6-2 or TRBV6-3 and TRBJ2-7, with D possibly being TRBD2 (5 bases). Germline loops: CDR1 MNHEY, CDR2 SVGEGT. CDR3 length: 16 amino acids. The V end was cut by 3 bases, the J end by 2 bases, with 17 bases between. Here the CDR3 reads CASSYGGSKLAYEQYF. The DNA of the CDR3 is TGTGCCAGCAGTTATGGTGGGAGTAAGCTCGCCTACGAGCAGTACTTC.

This chain connects TRBV7-9 to TRBJ2-6; 7 positions match TRBD1. Germline loops: CDR1 SEHNR, CDR2 FQNEAQ (reference sequence). V lost 5 bases and J lost 2; bases outside the gene matches: 0. This CDR3 contains 14 residues. The CDR3 bases are TGTGCCAGCAGCACAGGGGCTGGGGCCAACGTCCTGACTTTC. It encodes CASSTGAGANVLTF.

This chain links TRBV6-5 with TRBJ2-3; D gene uncertain. Germline lookup yields CDR1 MNHEY and CDR2 SVGAGI. The CDR3 spans 13 residues. Between the trimmed V and J ends, which lost 3 bases and 4 bases, there was a span of 8 bases. The CDR3 region is CASSYLGADTQYF. CDR3 bases: TGTGCCAGCAGTTATTTAGGCGCAGATACGCAGTATTTT.

This chain connects TRBV7-9 to TRBJ2-5; weak D call: TRBD2 (5 bases). The germline CDR1 and CDR2 sequences are SEHNR and FQNEAQ (reference sequence). This CDR3 is 14 amino acids long. Trimming shortened V by 2 bases and J by 0 bases, and 7 bases separated the two germline ends. In DNA, the CDR3 is TGTGCCAGCAGCTTAATCGGGAACCAAGAGACCCAGTACTTC. Translating it yields CASSLIGNQETQYF.

This clonotype was detected once. The chain carries TRBV5-1 and TRBJ2-1; 13 positions match TRBD2. Germline V CDR1 and CDR2: SGHRS, YFSETQ. V was clipped by 4 bases and J by 5 bases; unmatched bases: 12. The CDR3 extends over 18 amino acids. This chain's CDR3 is CASSRGLAGNKGNNEQFF. The CDR3 DNA reads TGCGCCAGCAGCCGGGGACTAGCGGGAAATAAGGGGAACAATGAGCAGTTCTTC.

This clonotype was counted a few times. This chain connects TRBV25-1 to TRBJ2-7; D unclear. This CDR3 has 13 amino acids. Germline CDR1 is MGHDK and CDR2 is SYGVNS. V lost 2 bases, J lost 4 bases, and 9 bases lay in between. The CDR3 loop is CASSEGLSYEQYF. The CDR3, as DNA: TGTGCCAGCAGTGAAGGTCTGAGTTACGAGCAGTACTTC.

This chain joins TRBV3-1 and TRBJ2-3; 8 nucleotides align to TRBD1. Trimming cost V 5 bases and J 4 bases; bases outside gene matches: 8. There are 15 residues in the CDR3. The germline gives CDR1 LGHDT, CDR2 YNNKEL (reference sequence). The DNA for the CDR3 is TGTGCCAGCAGCAGCCGGGACAGGATAGCAGATACGCAGTATTTT. This gives the protein CASSSRDRIADTQYF.

The J gene is TRBJ1-5, the V gene TRBV21-1; the DNA was not used to check the table's D call, TRBD1. TRBV21-1 is assigned pseudogene status. The CDR3 is 15 residues long. CDR3 region: CASSKPVQGDQPQHF. DNA for the CDR3: TGTGCCAGCAGCAAACCTGTACAGGGGGATCAGCCCCAGCATTTT.

This chain connects TRBV4-1 to TRBJ2-5; 9 positions agree with TRBD2. Germline CDR1 is MGHRA and CDR2 is YSYEKL. The CDR3 extends over 15 amino acids. V trimming: 5 bases; J trimming: 11 bases; junction bases outside the gene matches: 15. The CDR3 here is CASSELAGVRVEQYF. The CDR3 DNA reads TGCGCCAGCAGCGAATTAGCGGGAGTGAGGGTGGAGCAGTACTTC.

The rearrangement uses TRBV6-1 and TRBJ1-5; perhaps TRBD1 as D (6 bases). The germline V and J ends were trimmed by 7 bases and 0 bases, with 13 bases remaining between them. The CDR3 spans 15 residues. Germline loops: CDR1 MNHNS, CDR2 SASEGT. CDR3: CASIGDNYSNQPQHF. The DNA for the CDR3 is TGTGCCAGCATCGGGGACAATTATAGCAATCAGCCCCAGCATTTT.

The CDR3 region has the DNA TGTGCCAGCAGCTTACAGTCCGCGGCGGGAGGGGAGCAGTACTTC. As protein: CASSLQSAAGGEQYF. The chain joins TRBV7-2 to TRBJ2-7; the match to TRBD2 covers 9 bases. The CDR3 loop spans 15 amino acids. The V and J ends lost 2 bases and 7 bases, in that order; junction bases with no gene match: 9. Per germline, CDR1 SGHTA and CDR2 FQGNSA.

For the CDR3, the DNA is TGCAGCGTTGACTGGGTTGGAGATACGCAGTATTTT. This gives the protein CSVDWVGDTQYF. The chain joins TRBV29-1 to TRBJ2-3; no reliable D call. V was shortened by 3 bases and J by 5 bases, with 9 bases between the two germline ends. Germline lookup yields CDR1 SQVTM and CDR2 ANQGSEA. The CDR3 covers 12 residues.

The CDR3 is CASGLSLPGQGRDNYGYTF. CDR3 coding DNA: TGTGCTAGTGGTTTAAGTCTACCGGGACAGGGGAGGGATAACTATGGCTACACCTTC. This chain connects TRBV12-5 to TRBJ1-2; 10 nucleotides match TRBD1. The CDR3 covers 19 residues. With V trimmed by 3 bases and J by 1 base, 14 bases remained unmatched. Germline-derived CDR1 and CDR2 are LGHNT and FRNRAP.

The chain carries TRBV28 and TRBJ2-7; D may be TRBD2 (5 bases). The J call is uncertain, as TRBJ2-5 better fits the DNA end. The germline gives CDR1 MDHEN, CDR2 SYDVKM. The CDR3 sequence is 15 residues long. CDR3 amino acids: CASTTTKTRGETQYF. The CDR3 DNA reads as TGTGCCAGCACGACGACTAAAACCCGCGGGGAGACCCAGTACTTC.

A few counts support this clonotype. The V and J genes are TRBV29-1 and TRBJ2-3; weak D call: TRBD1 (6 bases). The V end lost 7 bases, the J end lost 0 bases, and 14 bases lay between the germline ends. There are 14 residues in the CDR3. Looked up from germline, CDR1 is SQVTM and CDR2 is ANQGSEA. CDR3 sequence (DNA): TGCAGCGCCGACAACAGGGTTAGCACAGATACGCAGTATTTT. Its translation is CSADNRVSTDTQYF.